This TCR beta chain was sequenced during a study of blood T cell repertoires in COVID-19. Per germline, CDR1 SGHVS and CDR2 FQNEAQ. This CDR3 has 15 residues. V was pared by 1 base and J by 0 bases, with 7 bases between. A single count supports this clone. Methods used by the authors: Reference gene primer amplification yielded estimated nucleated cell counts. The table came from immunoSEQ multiplex PCR; TCRdb's copy has only in-frame clones and leaves some out. From that table come the V and J calls and clone size; the DNA was used to work out D and trimming. This table has tens of thousands of clones, about 88% appearing once.

What was sequenced was peripheral blood. The sequence came from a man aged 65 to 85 with acute or convalescent COVID-19. This chain uses TRBV7-8 with TRBJ1-5; no definite D call. CDR3 loop: CASSLDRSSNQPQHF. In DNA form, the CDR3 reads TGTGCCAGCAGCTTAGATCGCAGTAGCAATCAGCCCCAGCATTTT.